This record covers a single T cell receptor (beta chain). The antigen remains undetermined. Just one base apart from a much larger clone, this may be a read error. RNA was extracted from bulk tissue without any cell sorting. This non-tumor lung sample came from over 3 cm beyond the tumor edge. V shed 6 bases and J 10 bases; nucleotides not matched to a gene: 9. Germline-derived CDR1 and CDR2 are SGHDN and FVKESK. This CDR3 is 13 amino acids long. The data were obtained in a study of tumor and adjacent non-tumor tissue in lung cancer. Overall study findings and caveats: Shorter survival was associated with higher TCR diversity in tumors.

TCRbeta libraries were built with three rounds of nested PCR, modified from ARM-PCR. TCRdb re-analysed the multiplex PCR reads in MiXCR, keeping a single row per CDR3 protein. Of more than 45,000 distinct CDR3 sequences in the sample, roughly two thirds were seen once. The sequencing input was distant non-tumor lung tissue. This chain connects TRBV14 to TRBJ2-3; TRBD2 aligns across 8 bases. This clonotype was sampled from a woman in her 70s with non-small cell lung cancer. The CDR3 loop reads CASSQIVAGSQYF. CDR3 DNA: TGTGCCAGCAGTCAAATTGTAGCGGGGTCGCAGTATTTT.